This record concerns one T cell receptor beta chain sequence. The sample is drawn from a study of shared clonotypes between healthy human individuals. The CDR3 totals 15 residues. The germline V gene has CDR1 MDHEN and CDR2 SYDVKM. Trimming stripped 5 bases from V and 0 bases from J, with 11 bases between. The repertoire was sequenced with immunoSEQ multiplex PCR; TCRdb's copy has only in-frame clones and lacks some. The table includes about 680,000 clones, around 73% detected once. The sequenced material came from memory CD4+ T cells sorted from blood. Specified subset: CD45RA-negative fraction. The TCR sequence derives from a woman aged 25 to 39 in good health. This chain uses TRBV28 with TRBJ1-3; no definite D call. This CDR3 reads CASSHAQFSGNTIYF. The CDR3 nucleotides read TGTGCCAGCAGTCACGCACAGTTCTCTGGAAACACCATATATTTT. The complete variable domain, with remaining parts taken from reference TRBV28 and TRBJ1-3, reads DVKVTQSSRYLVKRTGEKVFLECVQDMDHENMFWYRQDPGLGLRLIYFSYDVKMKEKGDIPEGYSVSREKKERFSLILESASTNQTSMYLCASSHAQFSGNTIYFGEGSWLTVV.